This TCR beta chain was recovered during a study of metastatic and nonmetastatic thyroid tumors. Study-level points and caveats: Across blood and tumor, TCR beta diversity in malignant thyroid tumors was reportedly significantly higher than in benign nodules.

A remark on this clone: Antigen unknown. Germline is not matched at one junction end, which may reflect a read error.

Each patient came to thyroid surgery without any prior treatment (of any kind). MiXCR re-clonotyped the PCR reads for TCRdb. The sample lists 75,000 to 100,000 clones; about 13% were seen once. Specimen: blood. The TCR comes from a female donor with papillary thyroid cancer or a benign thyroid nodule (not recorded which). Some clones in this sample may be carry-over from other donors' samples.

The CDR3: CASSLGTRTVSWANVLTF. The DNA of the CDR3 is TGTGCCAGCAGTTTAGGGACACGGACCGTCTCTTGGGCCAACGTCCTGACTTTC. The chain uses TRBV28 and TRBJ2-6, with D perhaps matching TRBD1 (6 bases). The CDR3 is 18 residues long. Per the germline V gene, CDR1 is MDHEN and CDR2 is SYDVKM.